Shown below are 7 T cell receptor beta chains from a single sample sequenced in a study of cytomegalovirus exposure and HLA in healthy donors. With 60 Vbeta and 13 Jbeta primers, the PCR was carried out. The method was immunoSEQ multiplex PCR; TCRdb's version includes in-frame clones alone and lacks a portion of them. The sample records about 180,000 clones, around three quarters being singletons. Sequencing used PBMCs. These receptors all come from a man aged 40-55 years in good health and CMV-seronegative.

The chain couples TRBV7-2 to TRBJ2-3, with D tentatively TRBD1 (5 bases). The germline gives CDR1 SGHTA, CDR2 FQGNSA. V dropped 5 bases and J dropped 6 bases, with 9 bases sitting between them. The CDR3 length is 12 residues. CDR3 protein: CASSRAGDTQYF. In DNA form, the CDR3 reads TGTGCCAGCAGCCGAGCAGGGGATACGCAGTATTTT.

This chain links TRBV4-3 with TRBJ2-1, with D tentatively TRBD2 (6 bases). The germline gives CDR1 LGHNA, CDR2 YSLEER. V dropped 4 bases and J dropped 1 base, with 17 bases sitting between them. This CDR3 spans 17 amino acids. DNA for the CDR3: TGCGCCAGCAGCCGTACTTTGCCGGGACTTTCCTACAATGAGCAGTTCTTC. Translating gives CASSRTLPGLSYNEQFF.

J is TRBJ2-3 and V is TRBV27, with 9 bases aligning to TRBD1. Germline V CDR1 and CDR2: MNHEY, SMNVEV (reference sequence). The V gene end was trimmed by 4 bases and the J gene end by 3 bases; junction bases not matched to a gene: 2. The CDR3 loop spans 14 amino acids. In DNA form, the CDR3 reads TGTGCCAGCAGTTGGGACAGGGCGACAGATACGCAGTATTTT. Protein product: CASSWDRATDTQYF.

This chain links TRBV22-1 with TRBJ1-6. TRBV22-1 is reported as a pseudogene. The CDR3 spans 14 residues. This CDR3 reads CPGSAQRGNSPLHF. The DNA for the CDR3 is TGTCCTGGGAGCGCACAACGGGGAAATTCACCCCTCCACTTT.

The rearrangement uses TRBV6-6 and TRBJ1-5, with D perhaps matching TRBD1 (5 bases). The CDR3 length is 13 residues. With 6 bases removed from V and 2 bases from J, the gap between germline ends came to 8 bases. Germline CDR1 MNHNY, CDR2 SVGAGI (reference sequence). CDR3 sequence (DNA): TGTGCCAGCAGGGACACCCGCAATCAGCCCCAGCATTTT. Translated, it gives CASRDTRNQPQHF.

This chain joins TRBV7-8 and TRBJ1-2, with 8 bases lining up with TRBD1. V trimming: 2 bases; J trimming: 8 bases; junction bases outside the gene matches: 10. Germline V gives CDR1 SGHVS, CDR2 FQNEAQ. The CDR3 loop spans 15 amino acids. CDR3 loop: CASSLRTGPWGGYTF. Written as DNA, the CDR3 is TGTGCCAGCAGCTTACGGACAGGGCCCTGGGGGGGCTACACCTTC.

This chain uses TRBV18 with TRBJ1-1, with 7 bases identical to TRBD1. The CDR3 is 13 amino acids. Germline loops: CDR1 KGHSH, CDR2 LQKENI. V was pared by 5 bases and J by 4 bases, with 4 bases of the junction left unmatched. The CDR3 is CASSVPGGTEAFF. CDR3 nucleotides: TGTGCCAGCTCAGTCCCAGGGGGCACTGAAGCTTTCTTT.